Reported below is one TCR beta chain. Repertoires were generated with immunoSEQ multiplex PCR, while TCRdb's copy carries only in-frame clones and drops some. The sample consists of some 2,100,000 clones, just over 90% of them appearing once. Between the trimmed V and J ends, which lost 0 bases and 6 bases, there was a span of 15 bases. CDR3 size: 15 residues. The V gene's germline CDR1 is KGHSY and CDR2 FQNENV. The sample is drawn from a study of shared clonotypes between healthy human individuals. CD45RO-negative, CCR7-positively selected cells formed the naive CD8 fraction, excluding terminally differentiated effector memory CD45RA+ cells.

Sequencing was carried out using naive CD8+ T cells from PBMCs. This chain uses TRBV16 with TRBJ2-7; possibly TRBD1 for D (7 bases). This clonotype was obtained from a man between 18 and 29 years old in good health. Some clones in this sample may be carry-over from other donors' samples. The CDR3 nucleotides are TGTGCCAGCAGCCAATCTCGCGGGACAGAGCCCGAGCAGTACTTC. It specifies CASSQSRGTEPEQYF. Using reference TRBV16 and TRBJ2-7 for the parts outside the CDR3, the full variable domain is GEEVAQTPKHLVRGEGQKAKLYCAPIKGHSYVFWYQQVLKNEFKFLISFQNENVFDETGMPKERFSAKCLPNSPCSLEIQATKLEDSAVYFCASSQSRGTEPEQYFGPGTRLTVT.